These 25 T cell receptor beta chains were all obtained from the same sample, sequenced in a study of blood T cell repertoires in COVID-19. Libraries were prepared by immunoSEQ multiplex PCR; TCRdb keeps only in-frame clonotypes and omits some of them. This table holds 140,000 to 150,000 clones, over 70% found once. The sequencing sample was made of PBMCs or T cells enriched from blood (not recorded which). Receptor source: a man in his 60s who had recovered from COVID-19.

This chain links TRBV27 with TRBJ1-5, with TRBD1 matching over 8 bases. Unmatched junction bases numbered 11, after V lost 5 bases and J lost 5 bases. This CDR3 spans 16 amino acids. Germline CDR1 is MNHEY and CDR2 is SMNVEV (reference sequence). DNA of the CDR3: TGTGCCAGCAGTCCCAGTCCCAGGGGGCTGGATCAGCCCCAGCATTTT. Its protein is CASSPSPRGLDQPQHF.

The CDR3 sequence: CATSETQGDGQPQHF. The CDR3 bases are TGTGCCACCAGTGAGACCCAGGGGGACGGTCAGCCCCAGCATTTT. J is TRBJ1-5 and V is TRBV24-1; TRBD1 matches 7 bases. The junction had 8 bases not matched to a gene; V was cut back by 4 bases and J by 6 bases. The CDR3 covers 15 residues. Germline-derived CDR1 and CDR2 are KGHDR and SFDVKD.

CDR3 nucleotides: TGCGCAGCGGGGTCTGGAAACACCATATATTTT. Encoded protein: CAAGSGNTIYF. The chain is built from TRBV20-1 and TRBJ1-3, with D uncertain. The CDR3 runs 11 residues. The germline CDR1 and CDR2 sequences are DFQATT and SNEGSKA (reference sequence).

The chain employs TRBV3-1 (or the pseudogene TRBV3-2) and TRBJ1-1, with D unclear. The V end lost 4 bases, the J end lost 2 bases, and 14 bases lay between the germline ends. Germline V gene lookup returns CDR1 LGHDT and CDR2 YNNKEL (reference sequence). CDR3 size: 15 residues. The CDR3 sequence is CASSRRTPFNTEAFF. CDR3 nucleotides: TGTGCCAGCAGCCGGAGAACGCCTTTTAACACTGAAGCTTTCTTT.

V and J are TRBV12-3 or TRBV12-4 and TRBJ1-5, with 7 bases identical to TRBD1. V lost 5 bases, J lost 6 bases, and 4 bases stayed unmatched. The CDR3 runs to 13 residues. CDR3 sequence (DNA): TGTGCCAGCAGTCCTCAGGGGGGTCAGCCCCAGCATTTT. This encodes CASSPQGGQPQHF.

The chain's CDR3 is CASSSRGGQPQHF. For the CDR3, the DNA is TGTGCCAGCAGCTCGAGGGGGGGGCAGCCCCAGCATTTT. The gene calls are TRBV5-6 and TRBJ1-5; TRBD1 might be the D (6 bases). CDR1 is SGHDT, CDR2 YYEEEE, per germline. The CDR3 is made up of 13 amino acids. Trimming cost V 3 bases and J 7 bases, with 11 bases left between them.

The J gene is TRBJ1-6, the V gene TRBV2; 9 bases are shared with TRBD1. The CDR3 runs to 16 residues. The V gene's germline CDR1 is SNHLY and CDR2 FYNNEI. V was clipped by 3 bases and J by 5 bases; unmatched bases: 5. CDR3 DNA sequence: TGTGCCAGCAGTGACCTACAGGGGGCTAATAATTCACCCCTCCACTTT. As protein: CASSDLQGANNSPLHF. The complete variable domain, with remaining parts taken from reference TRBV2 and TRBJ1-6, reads EPEVTQTPSHQVTQMGQEVILRCVPISNHLYFYWYRQILGQKVEFLVSFYNNEISEKSEIFDDQFSVERPDGSNFTLKIRSTKLEDSAMYFCASSDLQGANNSPLHFGNGTRLTVT.

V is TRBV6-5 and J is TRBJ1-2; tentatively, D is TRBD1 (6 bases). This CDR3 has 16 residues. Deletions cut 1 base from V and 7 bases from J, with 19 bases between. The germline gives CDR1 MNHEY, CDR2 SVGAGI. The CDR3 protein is CASSYLGAPVGSGYTF. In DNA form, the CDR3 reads TGTGCCAGCAGTTACTTGGGGGCGCCGGTAGGATCTGGCTACACCTTC.

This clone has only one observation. Written as DNA, the CDR3 is TGTGCCAGCAGCGGTCCAGGGGACACCCTTAACTATGGCTACACCTTC. Translation gives CASSGPGDTLNYGYTF. The chain carries TRBV5-4 and TRBJ1-2, with a possible D match to TRBD1 (6 bases). Germline V gene data show CDR1 as SGHNT and CDR2 as YYREEE (reference sequence). Trimming removed 4 bases from V and 1 base from J, with 17 bases in between. CDR3 length: 16 amino acids.

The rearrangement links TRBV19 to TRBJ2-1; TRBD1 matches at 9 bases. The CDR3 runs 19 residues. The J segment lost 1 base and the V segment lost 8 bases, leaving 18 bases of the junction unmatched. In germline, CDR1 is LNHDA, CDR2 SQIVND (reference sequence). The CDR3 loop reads CASHKKRTGARSSYNEQFF. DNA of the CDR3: TGTGCCAGTCATAAAAAGAGGACAGGGGCTAGATCGTCCTACAATGAGCAGTTCTTC.

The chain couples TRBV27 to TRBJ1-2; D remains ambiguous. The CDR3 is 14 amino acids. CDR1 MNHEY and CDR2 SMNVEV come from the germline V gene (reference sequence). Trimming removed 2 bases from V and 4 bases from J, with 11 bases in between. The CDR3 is CASSLSRSSYGYTF. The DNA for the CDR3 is TGTGCCAGCAGTTTAAGTCGGTCCTCCTATGGCTACACCTTC.

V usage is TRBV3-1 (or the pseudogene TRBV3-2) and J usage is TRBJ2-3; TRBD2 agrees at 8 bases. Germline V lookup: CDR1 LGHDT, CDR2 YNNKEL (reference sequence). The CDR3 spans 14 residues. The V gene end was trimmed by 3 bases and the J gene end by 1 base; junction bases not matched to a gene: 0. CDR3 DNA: TGTGCCAGCAGCCAGACTAGCGGCACAGATACGCAGTATTTT. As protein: CASSQTSGTDTQYF.

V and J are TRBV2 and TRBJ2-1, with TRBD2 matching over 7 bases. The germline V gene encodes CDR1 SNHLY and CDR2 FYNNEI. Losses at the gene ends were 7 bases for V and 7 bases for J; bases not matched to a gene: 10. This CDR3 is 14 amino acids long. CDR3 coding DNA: TGTGCCAGCACAAAAATTGGGGGGGGGAATGAGCAGTTCTTC. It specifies CASTKIGGGNEQFF.

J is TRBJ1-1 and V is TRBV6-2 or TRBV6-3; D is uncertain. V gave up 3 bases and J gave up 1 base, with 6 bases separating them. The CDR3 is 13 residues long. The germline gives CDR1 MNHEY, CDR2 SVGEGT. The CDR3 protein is CASSYIQNTEAFF. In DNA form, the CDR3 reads TGTGCCAGCAGTTATATACAGAACACTGAAGCTTTCTTT.

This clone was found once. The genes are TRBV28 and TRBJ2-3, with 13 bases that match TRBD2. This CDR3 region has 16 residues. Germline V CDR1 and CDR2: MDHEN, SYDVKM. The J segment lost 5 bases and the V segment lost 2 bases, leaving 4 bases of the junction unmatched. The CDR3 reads CASSLTLAGGQDTQYF. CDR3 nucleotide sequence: TGTGCCAGCAGTTTAACACTAGCGGGGGGGCAAGATACGCAGTATTTT.

The CDR3 bases are TGTGCCAGCACAGGGCAAGGGCAGGGTTTGCTTGAAGCTTTCTTT. Translated: CASTGQGQGLLEAFF. The chain carries TRBV18 and TRBJ1-1, with D tentatively TRBD1 (6 bases). Trimming removed 8 bases at V and 7 bases at J, with 23 bases between. The germline V gene has CDR1 KGHSH and CDR2 LQKENI. The CDR3 extends over 15 amino acids.

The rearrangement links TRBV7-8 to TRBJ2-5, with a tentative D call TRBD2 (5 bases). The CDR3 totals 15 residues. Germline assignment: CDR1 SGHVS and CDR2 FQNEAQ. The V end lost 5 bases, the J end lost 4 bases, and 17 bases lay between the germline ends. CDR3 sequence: CASSPGRTGRETQYF. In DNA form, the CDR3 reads TGTGCCAGCAGCCCGGGAAGGACCGGGCGAGAGACCCAGTACTTC.

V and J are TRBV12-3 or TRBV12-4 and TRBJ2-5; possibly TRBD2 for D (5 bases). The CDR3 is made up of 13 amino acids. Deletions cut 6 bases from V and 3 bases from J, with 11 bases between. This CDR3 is CASSQTKKETQYF. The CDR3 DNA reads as TGTGCCAGCAGCCAGACTAAAAAAGAGACCCAGTACTTC.

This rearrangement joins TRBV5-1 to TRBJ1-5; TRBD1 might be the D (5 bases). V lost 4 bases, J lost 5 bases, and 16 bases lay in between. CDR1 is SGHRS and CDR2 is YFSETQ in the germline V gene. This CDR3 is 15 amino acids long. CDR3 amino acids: CASSPTTGQDQPQHF. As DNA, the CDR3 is TGCGCCAGCAGCCCCACTACAGGCCAAGATCAGCCCCAGCATTTT.

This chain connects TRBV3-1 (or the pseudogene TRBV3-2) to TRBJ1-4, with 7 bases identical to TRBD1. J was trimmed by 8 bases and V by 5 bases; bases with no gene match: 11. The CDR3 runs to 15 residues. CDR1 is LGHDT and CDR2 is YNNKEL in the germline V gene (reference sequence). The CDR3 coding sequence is TGTGCCAGCAGCTCAGGCCGGACAGGTCGCGAAAAACTGTTTTTT. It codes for CASSSGRTGREKLFF.

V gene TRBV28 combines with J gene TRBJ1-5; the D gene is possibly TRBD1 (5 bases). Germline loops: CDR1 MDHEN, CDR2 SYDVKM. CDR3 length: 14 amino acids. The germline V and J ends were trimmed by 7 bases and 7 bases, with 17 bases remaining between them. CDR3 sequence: CASTSEGMGQPQHF. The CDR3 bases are TGTGCCAGCACCTCGGAGGGGATGGGACAGCCCCAGCATTTT. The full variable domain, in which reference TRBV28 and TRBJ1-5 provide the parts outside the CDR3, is DVKVTQSSRYLVKRTGEKVFLECVQDMDHENMFWYRQDPGLGLRLIYFSYDVKMKEKGDIPEGYSVSREKKERFSLILESASTNQTSMYLCASTSEGMGQPQHFGDGTRLSIL.

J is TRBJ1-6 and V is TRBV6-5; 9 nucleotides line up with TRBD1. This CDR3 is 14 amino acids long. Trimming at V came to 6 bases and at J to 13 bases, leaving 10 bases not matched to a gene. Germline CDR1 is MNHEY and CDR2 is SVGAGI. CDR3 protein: CASRPLRDRAPLHF. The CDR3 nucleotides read TGTGCCAGCAGGCCCCTCCGGGACAGGGCCCCCCTCCACTTT.

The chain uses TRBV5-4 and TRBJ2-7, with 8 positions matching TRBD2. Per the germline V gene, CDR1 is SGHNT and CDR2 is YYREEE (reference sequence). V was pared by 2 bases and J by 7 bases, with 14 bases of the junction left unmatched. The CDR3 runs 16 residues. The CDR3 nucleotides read TGTGCCAGCAGCTTTATAGGGGAGCGGGAGTCTCGGGAGCAGTACTTC. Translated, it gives CASSFIGERESREQYF.

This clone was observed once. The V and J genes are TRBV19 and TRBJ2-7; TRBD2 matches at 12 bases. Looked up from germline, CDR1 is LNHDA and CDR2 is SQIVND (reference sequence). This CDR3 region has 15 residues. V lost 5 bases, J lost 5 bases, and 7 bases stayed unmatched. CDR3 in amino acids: CASSPGTSGFHEQYF. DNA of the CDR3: TGTGCCAGTAGTCCCGGGACTAGCGGGTTCCACGAGCAGTACTTC.

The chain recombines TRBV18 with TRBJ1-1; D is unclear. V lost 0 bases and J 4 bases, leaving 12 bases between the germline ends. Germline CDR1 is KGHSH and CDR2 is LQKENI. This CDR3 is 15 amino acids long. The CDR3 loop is CASSPPRTRGTEAFF. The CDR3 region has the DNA TGTGCCAGCTCACCACCGAGGACCCGGGGCACTGAAGCTTTCTTT.